This T cell receptor (beta chain) appears in the sequencing data of a study of spatial heterogeneity in lung cancer. This sample's time point: sample taken at primary tumor resection. Extraction of whole RNA from tumor, nontumor lung or frozen PBMC preceded unsorted sequencing. In TCRdb, the 5' RACE reads were re-called with MiXCR into one record per CDR3 protein. Here the sample spans about 23,000 distinct CDR3 sequences, roughly 3% being singletons. In its sample, this clonotype was seen many times. V dropped 4 bases and J dropped 3; count of bases not matched to a gene: 1. The CDR3 is 14 amino acids.

V and J are TRBV12-3 or TRBV12-4 and TRBJ2-2; the match to TRBD2 covers 8 bases. This sequence originates from a female donor with early-stage non-small cell lung cancer. The specimen was PBMCs, collected at surgery. CDR3 in DNA: TGTGCCAGCAGTTGGACTAGCTACACCGGGGAGCTGTTTTTT. Protein sequence: CASSWTSYTGELFF.